Below, one TCR beta chain is given with its context. There are 14 residues in the CDR3. The germline V gene encodes CDR1 MNHEY and CDR2 SVGEGT. Germline trimming cut 0 bases from V and 7 bases from J; bases unmatched to any gene: 0. This sample was taken from a study of blood T cell repertoires in COVID-19. Clones were read by immunoSEQ multiplex PCR, and TCRdb kept only the in-frame ones, dropping some. Seen here are approximately 100,000 clones, roughly 90% observed once, and the top ten hold roughly 4.2%. Sequencing was performed on peripheral blood. This chain uses TRBV6-2 or TRBV6-3 with TRBJ1-4, with 9 bases identical to TRBD1. The clonotype was recovered from a human donor with COVID-19, enrolled during active disease. The donor label of this sample is uncertain. CDR3 amino acids: CASSYSTGGEKLFF. The DNA for the CDR3 is TGTGCCAGCAGTTACTCGACAGGGGGTGAAAAACTGTTTTTT.